The 8 T cell receptor beta chains listed next were all sequenced from one sample in a study of T cells expressing NK-cell markers (TCRdb year 2020). Library preparation used 5' RACE. This sample was sequenced with an Illumina HiSeq 2000. Through TCRdb reprocessing, the reads give one entry per CDR3 protein sequence; DNA is omitted. This sample's table lists approximately 170,000 distinct CDR3 sequences. In total, the top ten clones hold 20% to 25% of the sample. Material for sequencing was blood T cells: a sorted CD56 or NKG2C T cell subset, CD4+ or CD8+ T cells, or bulk PBMC T cells (not recorded which). These receptors were obtained from a man aged 18 to 69 in good health.

The chain carries TRBV11-2 and TRBJ2-1; without DNA, the TCRdb call of TRBD2 cannot be checked. Germline lookup yields CDR1 SGHAT and CDR2 FQNNGV. The CDR3 consists of 15 residues. CDR3 sequence reads: CASSSLAGGPHEQFF.

The chain employs TRBV6-7 and TRBJ1-1; absent DNA, TCRdb's TRBD1 call cannot be checked. TRBV6-7 is recorded as an ORF, its role being uncertain. This CDR3 region has 17 residues. The CDR3 here is CASSYGFEGRLNTEAFF.

V is TRBV6-1 and J is TRBJ2-2; TCRdb picks TRBD2, but there is no DNA to check that call. The CDR3 covers 16 residues. CDR1 is MNHNS, CDR2 SASEGT, per germline. The CDR3 loop reads CASTLTPTYLPEELFF.

The V gene is TRBV7-9, the J gene TRBJ2-5; TCRdb's assignment of TRBD1 cannot be checked, as there is no DNA. The CDR3 sequence is 13 residues long. Looked up from germline, CDR1 is SEHNR and CDR2 is FQNEAQ (reference sequence). CDR3 amino acids: CASSDRGLETQYF.

This sequence joins TRBV6-5 and TRBJ1-2; the D call from TCRdb, TRBD1, cannot be confirmed without DNA. CDR1 MNHEY and CDR2 SVGAGI come from the germline V gene. There are 16 residues in the CDR3. CDR3 loop: CASSYSTDILNYGYTF.

The V and J genes are TRBV7-9 and TRBJ2-1. Germline lookup yields CDR1 SEHNR and CDR2 FQNEAQ (reference sequence). There are 11 residues in the CDR3. The chain's CDR3 is CASSLDHEQFF.

The chain uses TRBV20-1 and TRBJ2-7; TCRdb lists TRBD1, though no DNA is available to test this call. There are 16 residues in the CDR3. Germline CDR1 is DFQATT and CDR2 is SNEGSKA (reference sequence). The CDR3 loop reads CSARDRLSGTGDEQYF.

CDR3 region: CASAPGYGANVLTF. The chain combines TRBV24-1 with TRBJ2-6. Germline V gene sequence: CDR1 KGHDR, CDR2 SFDVKD. The CDR3 sequence is 14 residues long.